This T cell receptor beta chain came from a study of shared clonotypes between healthy human individuals. Running of the assay took place at deep level. The table came from immunoSEQ multiplex PCR; TCRdb's copy has only in-frame clones and leaves some out. The sample contains over a million clones, approximately 70% of which appear only once. Broader study findings: Unshared clonotypes carried lower generation probabilities than those common to all four donors. Among the subsets, naive ones generally showed larger estimated richness than memory ones.

The length of the CDR3 is 17 residues. V lost 6 bases and J lost 1, with 21 bases in between. CDR1 is SGHAT and CDR2 is FQNNGV in the germline V gene. Notes on this clone: The antigen remains unidentified.

Sequenced sample: memory CD4+ T cells sorted from blood. Subset described: CD45RA-negative fraction. This clonotype was obtained from a man aged 18 to 29 in good health. The chain links TRBV11-2 to TRBJ2-5; D unresolved. In nucleotides, the CDR3 is TGTGCCAGCAGTCTAAATCGCGGCGGTGCCATCCAAGAGACCCAGTACTTC. Protein: CASSLNRGGAIQETQYF.